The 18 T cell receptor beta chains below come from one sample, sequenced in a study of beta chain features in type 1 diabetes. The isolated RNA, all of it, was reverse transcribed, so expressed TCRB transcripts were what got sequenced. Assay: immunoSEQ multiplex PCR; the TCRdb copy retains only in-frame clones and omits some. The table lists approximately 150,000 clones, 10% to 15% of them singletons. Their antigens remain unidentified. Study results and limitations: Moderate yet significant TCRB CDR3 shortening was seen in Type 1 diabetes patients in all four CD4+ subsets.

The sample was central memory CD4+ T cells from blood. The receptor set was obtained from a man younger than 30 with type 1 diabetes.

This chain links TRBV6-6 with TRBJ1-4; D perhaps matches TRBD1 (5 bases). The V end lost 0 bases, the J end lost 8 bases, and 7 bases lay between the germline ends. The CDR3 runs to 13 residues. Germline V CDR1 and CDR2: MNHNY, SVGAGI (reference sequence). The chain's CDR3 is CASSYSGEEKLFF. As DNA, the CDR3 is TGTGCCAGCAGTTACTCGGGGGAGGAAAAACTGTTTTTT.

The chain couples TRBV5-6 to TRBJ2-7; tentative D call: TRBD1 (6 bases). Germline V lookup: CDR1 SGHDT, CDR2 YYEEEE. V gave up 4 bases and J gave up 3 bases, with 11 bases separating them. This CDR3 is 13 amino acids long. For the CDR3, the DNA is TGTGCCAGCAGCCCGAAGACAGGCTACGAGCAGTACTTC. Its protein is CASSPKTGYEQYF.

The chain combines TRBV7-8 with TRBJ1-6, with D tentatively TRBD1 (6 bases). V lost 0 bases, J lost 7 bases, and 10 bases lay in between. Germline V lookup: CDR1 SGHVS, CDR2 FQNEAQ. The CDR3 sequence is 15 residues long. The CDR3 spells CASSLAQGNNSPLHF. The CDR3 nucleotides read TGTGCCAGCAGCTTAGCACAGGGAAACAATTCACCCCTCCACTTT. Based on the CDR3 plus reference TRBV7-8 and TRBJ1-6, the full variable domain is GAGVSQSPRYKVAKRGQDVALRCDPISGHVSLFWYQQALGQGPEFLTYFQNEAQLDKSGLPSDRFFAERPEGSVSTLKIQRTQQEDSAVYLCASSLAQGNNSPLHFGNGTRLTVT.

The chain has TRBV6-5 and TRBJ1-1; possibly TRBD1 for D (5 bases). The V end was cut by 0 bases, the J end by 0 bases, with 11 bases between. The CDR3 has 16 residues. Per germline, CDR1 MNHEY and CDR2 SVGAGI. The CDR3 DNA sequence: TGTGCCAGCAGTTACTCGTTAGGGGAACTGAACACTGAAGCTTTCTTT. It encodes CASSYSLGELNTEAFF.

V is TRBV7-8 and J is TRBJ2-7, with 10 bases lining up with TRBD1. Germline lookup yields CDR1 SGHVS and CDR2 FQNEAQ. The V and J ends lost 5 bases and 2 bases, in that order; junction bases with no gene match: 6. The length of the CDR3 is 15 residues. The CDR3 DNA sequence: TGTGCCAGCAGCAGACAGGGGGCGCGCGCCTACGAGCAGTACTTC. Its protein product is CASSRQGARAYEQYF.

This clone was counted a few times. This CDR3 is CASSPTNGETQYF. DNA for the CDR3: TGTGCCAGCTCACCAACAAACGGGGAGACCCAGTACTTC. The chain uses TRBV18 and TRBJ2-5; no clear D. Germline V lookup: CDR1 KGHSH, CDR2 LQKENI. Trimming shortened V by 2 bases and J by 5 bases, and 9 bases separated the two germline ends. The CDR3 loop spans 13 amino acids.

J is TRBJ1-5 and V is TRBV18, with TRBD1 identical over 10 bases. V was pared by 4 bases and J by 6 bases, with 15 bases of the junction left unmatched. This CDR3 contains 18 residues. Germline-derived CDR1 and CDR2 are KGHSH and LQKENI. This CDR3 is CASSLFSAAGTGAQPQHF. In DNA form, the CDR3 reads TGTGCCAGCTCACTGTTCTCAGCAGCCGGGACAGGGGCTCAGCCCCAGCATTTT.

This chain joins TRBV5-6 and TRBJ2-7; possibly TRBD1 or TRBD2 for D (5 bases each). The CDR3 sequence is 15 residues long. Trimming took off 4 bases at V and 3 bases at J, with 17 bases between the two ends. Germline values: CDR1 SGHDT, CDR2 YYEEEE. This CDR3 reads CASSLPGTNHYEQYF. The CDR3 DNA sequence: TGTGCCAGCAGCCTACCCGGGACGAACCACTACGAGCAGTACTTC.

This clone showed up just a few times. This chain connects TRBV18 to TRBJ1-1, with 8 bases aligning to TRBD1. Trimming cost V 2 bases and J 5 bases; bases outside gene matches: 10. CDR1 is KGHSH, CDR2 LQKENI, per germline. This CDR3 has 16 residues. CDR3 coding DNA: TGTGCCAGCTCACCAGAAACTGGACAGGGAGGGACTGAAGCTTTCTTT. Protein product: CASSPETGQGGTEAFF.

CDR3 amino acids: CASSLATGSSTDTQYF. The CDR3 DNA reads TGCGCCAGCAGCTTGGCGACGGGGAGCAGCACAGATACGCAGTATTTT. The rearrangement uses TRBV5-1 and TRBJ2-3, with D possibly TRBD2 on 5 matching bases. V lost 0 bases and J lost 0, with 11 bases in between. This CDR3 contains 16 residues. The V gene's germline CDR1 is SGHRS and CDR2 YFSETQ.

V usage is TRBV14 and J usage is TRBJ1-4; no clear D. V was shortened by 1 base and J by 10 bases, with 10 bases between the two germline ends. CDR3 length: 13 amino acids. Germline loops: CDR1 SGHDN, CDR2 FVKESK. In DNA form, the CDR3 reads TGTGCCAGCAGCCAAGTCGAGGGTGGAAAACTGTTTTTT. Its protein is CASSQVEGGKLFF.

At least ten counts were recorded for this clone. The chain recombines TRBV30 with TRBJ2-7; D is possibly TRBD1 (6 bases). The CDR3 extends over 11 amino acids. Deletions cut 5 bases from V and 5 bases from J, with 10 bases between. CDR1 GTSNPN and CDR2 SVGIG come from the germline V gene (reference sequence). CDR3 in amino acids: CAWGDIHEQYF. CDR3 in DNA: TGTGCCTGGGGGGACATCCACGAGCAGTACTTC. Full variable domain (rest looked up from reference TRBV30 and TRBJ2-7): SQTIHQWPATLVQPVGSPLSLECTVEGTSNPNLYWYRQAAGRGLQLLFYSVGIGQISSEVPQNLSASRPQDRQFILSSKKLLLSDSGFYLCAWGDIHEQYFGPGTRLTVT.

CDR3 in DNA: TGTGCCAGCAGTGAAGATTCGGTTGCTAGCGGGGGATCCTACAATGAGCAGTTCTTC. Its protein product is CASSEDSVASGGSYNEQFF. The rearrangement links TRBV6-1 to TRBJ2-1, with 10 bases identical to TRBD2. CDR1 is MNHNS and CDR2 is SASEGT in the germline V gene. The CDR3 covers 19 residues. J was trimmed by 1 base and V by 1 base; bases with no gene match: 10.

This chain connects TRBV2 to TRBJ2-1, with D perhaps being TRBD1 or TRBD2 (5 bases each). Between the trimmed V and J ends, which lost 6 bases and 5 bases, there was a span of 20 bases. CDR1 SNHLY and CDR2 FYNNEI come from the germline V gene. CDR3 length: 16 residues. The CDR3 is CASRSTGTLPHNEQFF. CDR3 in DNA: TGTGCCAGCAGGAGTACCGGGACGCTACCCCACAATGAGCAGTTCTTC.

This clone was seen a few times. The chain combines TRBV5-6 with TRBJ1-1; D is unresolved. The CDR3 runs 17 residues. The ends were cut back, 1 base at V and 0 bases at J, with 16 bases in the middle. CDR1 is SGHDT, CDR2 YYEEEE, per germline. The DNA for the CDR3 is TGTGCCAGCAGCTTGCTAGGAGTCTTGCTCATGAACACTGAAGCTTTCTTT. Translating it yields CASSLLGVLLMNTEAFF. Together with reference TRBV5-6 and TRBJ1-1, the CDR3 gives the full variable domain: DAGVTQSPTHLIKTRGQQVTLRCSPKSGHDTVSWYQQALGQGPQFIFQYYEEEERQRGNFPDRFSGHQFPNYSSELNVNALLLGDSALYLCASSLLGVLLMNTEAFFGQGTRLTVV.

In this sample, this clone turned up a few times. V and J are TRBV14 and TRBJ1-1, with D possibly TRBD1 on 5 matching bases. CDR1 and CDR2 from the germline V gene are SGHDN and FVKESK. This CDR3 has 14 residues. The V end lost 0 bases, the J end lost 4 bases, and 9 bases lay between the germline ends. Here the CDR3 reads CASSQEFGGTEAFF. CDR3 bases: TGTGCCAGCAGCCAAGAGTTTGGGGGCACTGAAGCTTTCTTT.

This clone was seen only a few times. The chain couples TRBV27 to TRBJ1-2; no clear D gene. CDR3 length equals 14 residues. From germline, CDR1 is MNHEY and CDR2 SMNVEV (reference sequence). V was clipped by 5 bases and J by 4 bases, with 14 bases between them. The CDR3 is CASSQSAITYGYTF. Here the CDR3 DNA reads TGTGCCAGCAGTCAATCCGCCATAACCTATGGCTACACCTTC.

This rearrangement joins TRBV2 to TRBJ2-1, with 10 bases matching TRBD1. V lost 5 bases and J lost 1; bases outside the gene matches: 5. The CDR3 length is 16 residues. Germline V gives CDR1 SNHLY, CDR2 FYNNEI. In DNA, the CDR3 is TGTGCCAGCAGTTACGACAGGGGGCTATCCTACAATGAGCAGTTCTTC. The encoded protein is CASSYDRGLSYNEQFF. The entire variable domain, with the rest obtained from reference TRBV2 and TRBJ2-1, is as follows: EPEVTQTPSHQVTQMGQEVILRCVPISNHLYFYWYRQILGQKVEFLVSFYNNEISEKSEIFDDQFSVERPDGSNFTLKIRSTKLEDSAMYFCASSYDRGLSYNEQFFGPGTRLTVL.